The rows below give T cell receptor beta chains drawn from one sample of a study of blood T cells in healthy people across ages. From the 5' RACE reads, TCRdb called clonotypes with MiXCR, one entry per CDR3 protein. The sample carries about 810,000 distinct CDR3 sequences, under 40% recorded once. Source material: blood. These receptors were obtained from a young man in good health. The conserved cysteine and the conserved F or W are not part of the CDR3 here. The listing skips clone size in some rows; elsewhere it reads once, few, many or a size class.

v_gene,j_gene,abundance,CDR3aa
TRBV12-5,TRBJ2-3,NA,ASGVGPRHDTQY
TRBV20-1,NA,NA,SAREGTGLFEQY
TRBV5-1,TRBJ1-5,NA,ASSPSGPGNQPQH
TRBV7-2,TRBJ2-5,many,ASSRGQEQETQY
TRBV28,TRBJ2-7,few,ASSSPGRRGSYEQY
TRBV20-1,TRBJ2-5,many,SARGSRGRVLAEETQY
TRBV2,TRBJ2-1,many,ASNGQGFWNEQF
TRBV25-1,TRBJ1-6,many,ASSEAGNSPLH
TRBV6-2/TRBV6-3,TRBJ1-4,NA,ASSYSERATEKLF
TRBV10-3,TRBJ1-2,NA,AISETWTAGPHYGYT
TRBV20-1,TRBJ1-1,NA,SASEQPNTEAF
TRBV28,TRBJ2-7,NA,ASSGHREYEQY
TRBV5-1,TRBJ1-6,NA,ASSLVNRAIGYNSPLH
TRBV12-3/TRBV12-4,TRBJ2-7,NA,ASSLDGWEQY
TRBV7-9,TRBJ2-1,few,ASSPSSGGVSYNEQF
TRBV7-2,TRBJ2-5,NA,ASSYMGDVVGNEQY
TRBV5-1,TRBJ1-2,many,ASSLLTRDRVRGGNGYT
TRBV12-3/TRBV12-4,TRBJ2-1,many,ASSLALGQGNEQF
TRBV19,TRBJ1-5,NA,ASNRTPLSNQPQH
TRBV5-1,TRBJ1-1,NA,ASSTEAGSNTEAF
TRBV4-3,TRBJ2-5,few,ASSQEIGWGATSKETQY
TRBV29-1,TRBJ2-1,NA,SVAVVTAYNEQF
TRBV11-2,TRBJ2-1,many,ASSLGGGRYNEQF
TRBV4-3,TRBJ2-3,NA,ASSPTSGGASDTQY
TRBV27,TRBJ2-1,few,ASSLGGLGSYNEQF
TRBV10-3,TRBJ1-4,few,AISDPDRVREKLF
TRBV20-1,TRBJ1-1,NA,SASPGVNTEAF
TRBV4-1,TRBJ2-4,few,ASSQPSGDGAKNIQY
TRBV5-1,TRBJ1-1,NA,ASSLQGQTTEAF
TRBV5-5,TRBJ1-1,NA,ASGVGRNTEAF
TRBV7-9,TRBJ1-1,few,ASSLAQGVNTEAF
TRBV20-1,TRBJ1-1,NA,SARDRGRGEAF
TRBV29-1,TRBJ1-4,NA,SGRDRNEKLF
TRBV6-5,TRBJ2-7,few,ASSYGDLLPYEQY
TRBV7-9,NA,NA,ASSGFNREQETQY
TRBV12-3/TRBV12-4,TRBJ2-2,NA,ASRATGDTGELF
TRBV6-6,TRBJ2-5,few,ASSYGTSGNPQY
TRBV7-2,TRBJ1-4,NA,ASTHVMKLF
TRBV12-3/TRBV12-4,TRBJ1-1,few,ASSFPEKNTEAF
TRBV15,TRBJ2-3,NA,ATVEGITDTQY
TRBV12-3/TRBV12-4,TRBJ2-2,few,ASSLHHTGELF
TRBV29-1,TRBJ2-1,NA,SVLGVSAVEQF
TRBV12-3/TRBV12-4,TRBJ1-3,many,ASSLSGNTIY
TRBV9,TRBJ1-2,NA,ASSQGQEAPNYGYT
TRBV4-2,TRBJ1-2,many,ASSQDVQGSYGYT
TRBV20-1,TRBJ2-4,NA,SAEGAITRPAKNIQY
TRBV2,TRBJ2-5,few,ASSDRLYNEQY
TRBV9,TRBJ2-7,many,ASSARTTGGEQY
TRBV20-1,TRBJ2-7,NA,SAPGDGYEQY
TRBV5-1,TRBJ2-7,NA,ASSFPSSRDVQGKDYNEQY
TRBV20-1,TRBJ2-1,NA,SAYDRQGIFTGYNEQF
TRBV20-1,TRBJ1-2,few,SARVTPRAGYT
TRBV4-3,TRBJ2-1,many,ASSQGVESSYNEQF